This T cell receptor (beta chain) was identified in a study of shared clonotypes between healthy human individuals. The V and J ends lost 3 bases and 4 bases respectively, with 18 bases between them. Germline V gene sequence: CDR1 MNHEY, CDR2 SMNVEV (reference sequence). The CDR3 is 16 amino acids. Each subset's genomic DNA was shared equally among a number of immunoSEQ plates. The protocol was immunoSEQ multiplex PCR, while the TCRdb copy is restricted to in-frame clones and leaves out a portion. This repertoire shows 1.4 million or so clones, around 98.5% found once; its top ten account for roughly 0.35%.

Source material: naive CD4+ T cells sorted from blood. The subset denotes: CD45RA+ positively selected. The rearrangement joins TRBV27 to TRBJ1-2; D may be TRBD1 (5 bases). This clonotype was obtained from a man aged 30-40 years in good health. CDR3 residues: CASSFGPPTVFYGYTF. As DNA, the CDR3 is TGTGCCAGCAGTTTTGGCCCGCCGACAGTGTTCTATGGCTACACCTTC.